Only one count was recorded for the clone carrying this TCR beta chain. The target antigen is unknown. Both subsets, CD45RA+ naive and CD45RA-negative memory, were split from the CD4+ cells. These data are taken from a study of shared clonotypes between healthy human individuals. Study-level findings and limits: What rarefaction showed was incomplete sorted-subset sequencing despite large depth. Around 5% was the fraction of naive CD4 clonotypes found shared across four donors.

After removal of 2 bases from V and 7 bases from J, the junction contained 5 bases not matched to a gene. Germline V gives CDR1 LNHDA, CDR2 SQIVND (reference sequence). This CDR3 spans 14 amino acids. TCRdb keeps only in-frame clones here, not all; method: immunoSEQ multiplex PCR. Here the sample spans just over 2,000,000 clones, 85% to 95% being singletons. Sequenced sample: naive CD4+ T cells sorted from blood. The sample's subset: CD45RA+ positively selected. This sequence joins TRBV19 and TRBJ1-2; 9 bases map to TRBD1. The origin of this receptor is a man between 18 and 29 years old in good health. The DNA for the CDR3 is TGTGCCAGTAGTATAACGGGACAGGGAGGTGGCTACACCTTC. This gives the protein CASSITGQGGGYTF.